The 19 T cell receptor beta chains presented below share a single source sample, sequenced in a study of blood T cell repertoires in COVID-19. This table comes from immunoSEQ multiplex PCR, and its TCRdb copy is limited to in-frame clones, with some not included. Among roughly 250,000 clones listed, 87% were seen once. Specimen: PBMCs or T cells enriched from blood (not recorded which). The receptors stem from a woman in her twenties or thirties with acute COVID-19.

There are a few counts of this clone. The genes are TRBV5-1 and TRBJ2-3; TRBD2 matches at 7 bases. V lost 2 bases to trimming and J lost 5 bases; unmatched junction nucleotides: 14. The CDR3 has 17 amino acids. Germline V lookup: CDR1 SGHRS, CDR2 YFSETQ. In DNA, the CDR3 is TGCGCCAGCAGCTTAGGACTAGAAGCCCGTCGGGGAGATACGCAGTATTTT. This translates into CASSLGLEARRGDTQYF. The variable domain in full, completed from reference TRBV5-1 and TRBJ2-3, reads KAGVTQTPRYLIKTRGQQVTLSCSPISGHRSVSWYQQTPGQGLQFLFEYFSETQRNKGNFPGRFSGRQFSNSRSEMNVSTLELGDSALYLCASSLGLEARRGDTQYFGPGTRLTVL.

The CDR3 region is CASGSSGNTIYF. The CDR3 region has the DNA TGCGCCAGCGGGAGCTCTGGAAACACCATATATTTT. V usage is TRBV10-2 and J usage is TRBJ1-3; D unclear. Germline loops: CDR1 WSHSY, CDR2 SAAADI. This CDR3 contains 12 residues. The ends were cut back, 8 bases at V and 0 bases at J, with 5 bases in the middle.

This clone was seen just once. The J gene is TRBJ1-6, the V gene TRBV6-5; D might be TRBD1 (5 bases). The V gene's germline CDR1 is MNHEY and CDR2 SVGAGI. CDR3 length: 12 residues. The germline V and J ends were trimmed by 6 bases and 6 bases, with 6 bases remaining between them. CDR3 nucleotides: TGTGCCAGCAGACAGGTTAATTCACCCCTCCACTTT. Its translation is CASRQVNSPLHF.

This chain uses TRBV7-2 with TRBJ1-6; 9 nucleotides align to TRBD1. V lost 5 bases, J lost 7 bases, and 6 bases stayed unmatched. The germline V gene has CDR1 SGHTA and CDR2 FQGNSA. There are 15 residues in the CDR3. The CDR3 region is CASSQGQGGNSPLHF. The CDR3 region has the DNA TGTGCCAGCAGCCAGGGACAGGGAGGGAATTCACCCCTCCACTTT.

V usage is TRBV4-1 and J usage is TRBJ1-4, with D tentatively TRBD1 (5 bases). This CDR3 has 13 residues. V was clipped by 4 bases and J by 7 bases, with 10 bases between them. Looked up from germline, CDR1 is MGHRA and CDR2 is YSYEKL. The CDR3 sequence is CASSLGGGEKLFF. The DNA of the CDR3 is TGCGCCAGCAGCCTGGGGGGGGGTGAAAAACTGTTTTTT.

This sequence joins TRBV18 and TRBJ2-1; no reliable D call. The CDR3 length is 15 residues. CDR1 and CDR2 (germline): KGHSH, LQKENI. Trimming took off 0 bases at V and 4 bases at J, with 10 bases between the two ends. The CDR3 DNA reads TGTGCCAGCTCACCACCTGGTACCGGGTACAATGAGCAGTTCTTC. Translation: CASSPPGTGYNEQFF. The full variable domain, with the rest looked up from reference TRBV18 and TRBJ2-1, is NAGVMQNPRHLVRRRGQEARLRCSPMKGHSHVYWYRQLPEEGLKFMVYLQKENIIDESGMPKERFSAEFPKEGPSILRIQQVVRGDSAAYFCASSPPGTGYNEQFFGPGTRLTVL.

This chain links TRBV3-1 (or the pseudogene TRBV3-2) with TRBJ1-1; D perhaps matches TRBD1 (5 bases). Trimming stripped 5 bases from V and 1 base from J, with 8 bases between. The length of the CDR3 is 13 residues. CDR1 and CDR2 from the germline V gene are LGHDT and YNNKEL (reference sequence). The CDR3 here is CASSRGQNTEAFF. The CDR3 bases are TGTGCCAGCAGCAGGGGCCAGAACACTGAAGCTTTCTTT.

V usage is TRBV19 and J usage is TRBJ1-6; D uncertain. The CDR3 totals 15 residues. CDR1 is LNHDA, CDR2 SQIVND, per germline (reference sequence). The V end lost 2 bases, the J end lost 5 bases, and 10 bases lay between the germline ends. CDR3 in amino acids: CASSITRVDNSPLHF. Here the CDR3 DNA reads TGTGCCAGTAGTATAACTCGAGTAGATAATTCACCCCTCCACTTT.

The chain uses TRBV3-1 (or the pseudogene TRBV3-2) and TRBJ2-7, with unresolved D. CDR1 is LGHDT and CDR2 is YNNKEL in the germline V gene (reference sequence). The V gene lost 7 bases and the J gene lost 5 bases, with 9 bases spanning the gap. The CDR3 sequence is 11 residues long. The CDR3 loop is CASTSRNEQYF. In DNA, the CDR3 is TGTGCCAGCACCTCCAGAAACGAGCAGTACTTC.

The rearrangement links TRBV4-1 to TRBJ1-4, with D possibly TRBD1 on 5 matching bases. V shed 1 base and J shed 3 bases, with 15 bases lying between them. The CDR3 is 17 residues long. CDR1 and CDR2 from the germline V gene are MGHRA and YSYEKL. CDR3 sequence: CASSQGTHPSPNEKLFF. The DNA for the CDR3 is TGCGCCAGCAGCCAAGGGACACATCCCTCCCCTAATGAAAAACTGTTTTTT.

DNA for the CDR3: TGTGCCAGCAGCCCGGACAGGCACTATGGCTACACCTTC. Translated: CASSPDRHYGYTF. The chain uses TRBV12-3 or TRBV12-4 and TRBJ1-2; the match to TRBD1 covers 7 bases. The length of the CDR3 is 13 residues. Trimming cost V 6 bases and J 3 bases; bases outside gene matches: 4.

This chain connects TRBV5-4 to TRBJ2-4, with 7 bases lining up with TRBD2. Germline V gene lookup returns CDR1 SGHNT and CDR2 YYREEE (reference sequence). V shed 3 bases, J shed 8 bases, and the junction held 11 bases outside the gene matches. This CDR3 contains 15 residues. The CDR3 sequence is CASSSPGGGGDIQYF. The CDR3 bases are TGTGCCAGCAGCTCCCCGGGCGGGGGAGGAGACATTCAGTACTTC.

The chain uses TRBV19 and TRBJ2-7; 8 nucleotides align to TRBD1. The germline gives CDR1 LNHDA, CDR2 SQIVND (reference sequence). V lost 3 bases, J lost 3 bases, and 1 base stayed unmatched. This CDR3 comprises 13 residues. The CDR3 DNA is TGTGCCAGTAGTATCGACAGGGGCTACGAGCAGTACTTC. This sequence encodes CASSIDRGYEQYF.

The CDR3 bases are TGTGCCAGCAAATTCGGAGAGACCCAGTACTTC. Protein: CASKFGETQYF. The genes are TRBV6-1 and TRBJ2-5; D not resolved. Looked up from germline, CDR1 is MNHNS and CDR2 is SASEGT. The CDR3 extends over 11 amino acids. V was trimmed by 7 bases and J by 4 bases, leaving 7 bases between them.

V and J are TRBV28 and TRBJ1-1, with D perhaps matching TRBD1 (5 bases). Looked up from germline, CDR1 is MDHEN and CDR2 is SYDVKM. Between the trimmed V and J ends, which lost 5 bases and 4 bases, there was a span of 26 bases. The CDR3 is 18 residues long. The CDR3: CASSLGTGRRGLGTEAFF. CDR3 coding DNA: TGTGCCAGCAGTCTCGGTACCGGGCGGCGGGGCCTGGGCACTGAAGCTTTCTTT.

V and J are TRBV28 and TRBJ1-5; D unresolved. CDR3 size: 13 residues. The germline V gene has CDR1 MDHEN and CDR2 SYDVKM. Trimming removed 3 bases at V and 9 bases at J, with 12 bases between. CDR3 in DNA: TGTGCCAGCAGTTTGTCCGGGAACACGCCCCAGCATTTT. Translation gives CASSLSGNTPQHF.

The chain couples TRBV7-8 to TRBJ2-4, with 9 bases matching TRBD2. The germline CDR1 and CDR2 sequences are SGHVS and FQNEAQ. The CDR3 is 16 residues long. The junction had 13 bases not matched to a gene; V was cut back by 5 bases and J by 8 bases. CDR3 protein: CASSLRGLASPYIQYF. CDR3 in DNA: TGTGCCAGCAGCCTAAGAGGACTAGCGAGCCCCTACATTCAGTACTTC. The full variable domain, completed using reference TRBV7-8 and TRBJ2-4, is GAGVSQSPRYKVAKRGQDVALRCDPISGHVSLFWYQQALGQGPEFLTYFQNEAQLDKSGLPSDRFFAERPEGSVSTLKIQRTQQEDSAVYLCASSLRGLASPYIQYFGAGTRLSVL.

The chain links TRBV27 to TRBJ2-1; weak D call: TRBD1 (6 bases). Germline CDR1 and CDR2: MNHEY and SMNVEV (reference sequence). The CDR3 runs to 14 residues. V was pared by 4 bases and J by 9 bases, with 16 bases between. CDR3 sequence (DNA): TGTGCCAGCAGTTCGGTGGGAGAGGGGGTTGAGCAGTTCTTC. Encoded protein: CASSSVGEGVEQFF.

The gene calls are TRBV25-1 and TRBJ2-1, with 9 bases matching TRBD1. The CDR3 contains 12 residues. Germline assignment: CDR1 MGHDK and CDR2 SYGVNS. The junction had 4 bases not matched to a gene; V was cut back by 6 bases and J by 10 bases. In DNA form, the CDR3 reads TGTGCCAGCAGGGTGGGACAGGGCGAGCAGTTCTTC. It is translated as CASRVGQGEQFF.